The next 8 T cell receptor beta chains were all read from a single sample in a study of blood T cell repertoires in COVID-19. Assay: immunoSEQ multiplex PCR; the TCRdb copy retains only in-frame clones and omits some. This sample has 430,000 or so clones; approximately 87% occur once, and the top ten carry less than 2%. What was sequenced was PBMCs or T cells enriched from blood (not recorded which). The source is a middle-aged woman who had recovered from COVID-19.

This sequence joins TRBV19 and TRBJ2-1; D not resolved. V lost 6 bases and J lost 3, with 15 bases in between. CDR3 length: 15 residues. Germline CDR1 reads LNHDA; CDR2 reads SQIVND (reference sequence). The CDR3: CASSPDLVGYNEQFF. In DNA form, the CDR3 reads TGTGCCAGTAGCCCCGATCTAGTTGGCTACAATGAGCAGTTCTTC.

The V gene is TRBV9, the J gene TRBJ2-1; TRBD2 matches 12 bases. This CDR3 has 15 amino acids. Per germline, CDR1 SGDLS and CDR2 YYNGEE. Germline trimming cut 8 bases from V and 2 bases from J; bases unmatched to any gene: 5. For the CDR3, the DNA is TGTGCCAGTTCGACTAGCGGGAGTGCCTACAATGAGCAGTTCTTC. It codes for CASSTSGSAYNEQFF.

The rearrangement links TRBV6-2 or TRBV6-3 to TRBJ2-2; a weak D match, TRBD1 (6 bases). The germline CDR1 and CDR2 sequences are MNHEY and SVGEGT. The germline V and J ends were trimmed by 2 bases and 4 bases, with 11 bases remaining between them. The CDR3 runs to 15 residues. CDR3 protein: CASSYSQGSTGELFF. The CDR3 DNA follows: TGTGCCAGCAGTTACAGCCAGGGGAGCACCGGGGAGCTGTTTTTT.

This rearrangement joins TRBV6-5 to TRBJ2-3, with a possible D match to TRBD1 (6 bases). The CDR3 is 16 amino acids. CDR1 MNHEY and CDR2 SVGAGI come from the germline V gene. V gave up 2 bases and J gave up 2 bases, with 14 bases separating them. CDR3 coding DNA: TGTGCCAGCAGTTACGCCGGACAGCGACACACAGATACGCAGTATTTT. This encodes CASSYAGQRHTDTQYF.

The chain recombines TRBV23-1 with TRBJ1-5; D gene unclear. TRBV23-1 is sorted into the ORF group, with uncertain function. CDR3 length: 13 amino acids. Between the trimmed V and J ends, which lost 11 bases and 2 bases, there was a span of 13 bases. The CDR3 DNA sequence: TGCGCCCCTAGGAGAGAACGCAATCAGCCCCAGCATTTT. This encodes CAPRRERNQPQHF.

The CDR3 nucleotides read TGTGCCAGCAGCTTAGTCACCGGCAGGGACAATGAAGCTTTCTTT. This codes for CASSLVTGRDNEAFF. J is TRBJ1-1 and V is TRBV7-9; D may be TRBD1 (6 bases). The CDR3 is 15 amino acids. Germline V CDR1 and CDR2: SEHNR, FQNEAQ (reference sequence). Trimming stripped 1 base from V and 7 bases from J, with 16 bases between. Using reference TRBV7-9 and TRBJ1-1 for the parts outside the CDR3, the full variable domain is DTGVSQNPRHKITKRGQNVTFRCDPISEHNRLYWYRQTLGQGPEFLTYFQNEAQLEKSRLLSDRFSAERPKGSFSTLEIQRTEQGDSAMYLCASSLVTGRDNEAFFGQGTRLTVV.

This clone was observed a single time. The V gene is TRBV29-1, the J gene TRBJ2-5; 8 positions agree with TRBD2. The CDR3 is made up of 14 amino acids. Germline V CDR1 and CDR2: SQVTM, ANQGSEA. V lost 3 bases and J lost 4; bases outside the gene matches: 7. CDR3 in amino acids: CSVEGGRTPETQYF. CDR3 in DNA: TGCAGCGTTGAGGGCGGGAGGACTCCAGAGACCCAGTACTTC.

The CDR3 DNA reads TGTGCCAGCAGTTACCTTAGGACTAGCGGGAAAGAGGCGAGCGAGACCCAGTACTTC. Its protein is CASSYLRTSGKEASETQYF. The gene calls are TRBV6-2 or TRBV6-3 and TRBJ2-5, with 12 bases that match TRBD2. Looked up from germline, CDR1 is MNHEY and CDR2 is SVGEGT. Trimming removed 2 bases from V and 5 bases from J; junction bases left unmatched: 15. The CDR3 is 19 amino acids.